This TCR beta chain stems from a study of T cell responses to AZD1222 COVID-19 vaccine. Method: immunoSEQ multiplex PCR; TCRdb's copy keeps in-frame clones and lacks some. The data hold roughly 170,000 clones, with 85% to 95% observed a single time. About this clone: No antigen is known for it.

Findings and caveats of the study: Most donors were white British and more were female, and clonal diversity was possibly underestimated. After the peak T cell response, and only then, were repertoires sampled. Elevations in Spike-specific TCR breadth and depth followed administration of two AZD1222 doses. A reported finding is that nearly half of spike-specific TCRs target unmutated variant regions.

The CDR3 has 13 amino acids. From germline, CDR1 is SNHLY and CDR2 FYNNEI. V was pared by 7 bases and J by 7 bases, with 16 bases between. The TCR originated in an adult in good health. V and J are TRBV2 and TRBJ1-2; D may be TRBD1 (5 bases). Specimen: peripheral blood, collected on day 0 of AZD1222 vaccination. The CDR3 loop is CASKDTAGTGYTF. CDR3 bases: TGTGCCAGCAAGGACACCGCGGGAACTGGCTACACCTTC.